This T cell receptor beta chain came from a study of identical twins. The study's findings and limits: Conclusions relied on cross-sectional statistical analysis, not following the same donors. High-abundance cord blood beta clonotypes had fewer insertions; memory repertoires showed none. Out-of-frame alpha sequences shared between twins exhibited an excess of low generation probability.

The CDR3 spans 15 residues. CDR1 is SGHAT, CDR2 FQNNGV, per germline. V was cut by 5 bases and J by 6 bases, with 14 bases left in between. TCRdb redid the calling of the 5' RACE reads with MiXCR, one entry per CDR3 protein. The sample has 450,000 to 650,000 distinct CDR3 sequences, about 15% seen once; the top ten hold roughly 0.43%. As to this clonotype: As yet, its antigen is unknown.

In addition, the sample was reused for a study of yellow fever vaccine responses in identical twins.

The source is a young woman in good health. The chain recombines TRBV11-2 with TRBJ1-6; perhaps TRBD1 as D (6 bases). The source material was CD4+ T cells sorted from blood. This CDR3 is CASSLPGHINSPLHF. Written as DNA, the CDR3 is TGTGCCAGCAGCCTACCGGGACACATTAATTCACCCCTCCACTTT.